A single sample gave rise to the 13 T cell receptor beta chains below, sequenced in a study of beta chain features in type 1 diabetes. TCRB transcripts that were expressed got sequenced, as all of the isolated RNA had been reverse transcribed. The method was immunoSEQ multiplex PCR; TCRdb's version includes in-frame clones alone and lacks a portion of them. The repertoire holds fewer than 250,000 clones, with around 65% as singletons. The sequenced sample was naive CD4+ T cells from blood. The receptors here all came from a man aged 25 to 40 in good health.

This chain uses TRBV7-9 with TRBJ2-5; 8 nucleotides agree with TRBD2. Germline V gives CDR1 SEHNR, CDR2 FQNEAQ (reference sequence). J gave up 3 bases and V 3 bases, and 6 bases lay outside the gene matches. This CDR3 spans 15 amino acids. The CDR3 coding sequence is TGTGCCAGCAGCTTTAATCAACTAGCGGAAGAGACCCAGTACTTC. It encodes CASSFNQLAEETQYF.

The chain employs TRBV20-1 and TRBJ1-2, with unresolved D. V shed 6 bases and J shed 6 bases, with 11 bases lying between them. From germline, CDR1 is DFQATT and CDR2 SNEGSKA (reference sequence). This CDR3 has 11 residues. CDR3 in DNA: TGCAGTGCCGGGATCATAGATGGCTACACCTTC. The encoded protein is CSAGIIDGYTF.

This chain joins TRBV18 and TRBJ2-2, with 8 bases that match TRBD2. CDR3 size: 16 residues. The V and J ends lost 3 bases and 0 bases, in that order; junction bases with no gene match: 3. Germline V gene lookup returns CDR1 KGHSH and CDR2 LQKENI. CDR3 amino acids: CASSPVAGSNTGELFF. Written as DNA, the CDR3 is TGTGCCAGCTCACCCGTAGCGGGATCGAACACCGGGGAGCTGTTTTTT.

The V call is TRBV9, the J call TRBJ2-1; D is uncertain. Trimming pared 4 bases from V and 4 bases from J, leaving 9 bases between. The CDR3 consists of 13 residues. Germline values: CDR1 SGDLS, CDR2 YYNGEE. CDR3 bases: TGTGCCAGCAGCCCACGGCCTTACAATGAGCAGTTCTTC. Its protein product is CASSPRPYNEQFF.

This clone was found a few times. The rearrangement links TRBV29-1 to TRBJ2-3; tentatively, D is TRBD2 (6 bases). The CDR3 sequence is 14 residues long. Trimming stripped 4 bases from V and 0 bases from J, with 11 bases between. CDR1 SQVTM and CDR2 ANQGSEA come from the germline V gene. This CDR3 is CSVAWRGSTDTQYF. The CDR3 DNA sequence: TGCAGCGTTGCTTGGCGGGGAAGCACAGATACGCAGTATTTT.

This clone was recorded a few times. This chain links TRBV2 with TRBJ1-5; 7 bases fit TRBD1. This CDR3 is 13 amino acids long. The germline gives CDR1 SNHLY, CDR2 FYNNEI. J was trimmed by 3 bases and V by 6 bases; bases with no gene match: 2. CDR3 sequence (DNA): TGTGCCAGCAGACAGGGGTTCAATCAGCCCCAGCATTTT. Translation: CASRQGFNQPQHF.

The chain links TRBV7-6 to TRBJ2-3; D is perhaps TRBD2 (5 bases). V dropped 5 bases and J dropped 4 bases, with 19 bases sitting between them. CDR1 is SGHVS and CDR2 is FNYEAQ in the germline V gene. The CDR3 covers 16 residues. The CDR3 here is CASSLGGSLRPDTQYF. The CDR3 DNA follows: TGTGCCAGCAGCCTTGGAGGCAGCCTCCGCCCAGATACGCAGTATTTT.

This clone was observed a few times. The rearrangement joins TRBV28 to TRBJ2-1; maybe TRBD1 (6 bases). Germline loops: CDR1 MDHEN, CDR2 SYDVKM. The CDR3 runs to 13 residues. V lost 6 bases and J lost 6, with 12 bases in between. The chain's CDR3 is CASRGTGSNEQFF. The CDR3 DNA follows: TGTGCCAGCAGGGGAACAGGGTCCAATGAGCAGTTCTTC.

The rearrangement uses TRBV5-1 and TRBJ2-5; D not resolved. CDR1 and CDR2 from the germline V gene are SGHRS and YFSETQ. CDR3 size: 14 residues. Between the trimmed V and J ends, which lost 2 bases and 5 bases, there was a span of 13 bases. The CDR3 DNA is TGCGCCAGCAGCTTTTCTGGGATGGACGAGACCCAGTACTTC. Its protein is CASSFSGMDETQYF.

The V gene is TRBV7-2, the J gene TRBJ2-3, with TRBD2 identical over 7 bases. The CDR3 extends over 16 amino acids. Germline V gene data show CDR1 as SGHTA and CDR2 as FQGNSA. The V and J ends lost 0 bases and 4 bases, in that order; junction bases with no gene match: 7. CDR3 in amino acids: CASSLAVSAGADTQYF. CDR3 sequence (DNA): TGTGCCAGCAGCTTAGCCGTCTCGGCGGGAGCAGATACGCAGTATTTT.

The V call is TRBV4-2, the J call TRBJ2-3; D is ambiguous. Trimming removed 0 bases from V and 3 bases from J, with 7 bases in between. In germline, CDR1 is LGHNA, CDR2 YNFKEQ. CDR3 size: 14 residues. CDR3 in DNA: TGTGCCAGCAGCCAAGATGGCCATACAGATACGCAGTATTTT. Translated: CASSQDGHTDTQYF.

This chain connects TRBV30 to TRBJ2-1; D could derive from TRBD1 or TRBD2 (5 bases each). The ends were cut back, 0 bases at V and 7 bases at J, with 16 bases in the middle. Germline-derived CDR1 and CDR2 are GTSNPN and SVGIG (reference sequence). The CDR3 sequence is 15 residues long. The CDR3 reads CAWSVNGRWGNEQFF. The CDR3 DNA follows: TGTGCCTGGAGTGTAAATGGGAGATGGGGGAATGAGCAGTTCTTC.

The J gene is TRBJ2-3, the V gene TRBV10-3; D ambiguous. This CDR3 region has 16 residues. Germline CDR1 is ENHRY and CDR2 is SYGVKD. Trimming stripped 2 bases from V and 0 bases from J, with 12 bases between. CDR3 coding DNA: TGTGCCATCAGTGAGACCTTAGGCCGTAGCACAGATACGCAGTATTTT. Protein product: CAISETLGRSTDTQYF.